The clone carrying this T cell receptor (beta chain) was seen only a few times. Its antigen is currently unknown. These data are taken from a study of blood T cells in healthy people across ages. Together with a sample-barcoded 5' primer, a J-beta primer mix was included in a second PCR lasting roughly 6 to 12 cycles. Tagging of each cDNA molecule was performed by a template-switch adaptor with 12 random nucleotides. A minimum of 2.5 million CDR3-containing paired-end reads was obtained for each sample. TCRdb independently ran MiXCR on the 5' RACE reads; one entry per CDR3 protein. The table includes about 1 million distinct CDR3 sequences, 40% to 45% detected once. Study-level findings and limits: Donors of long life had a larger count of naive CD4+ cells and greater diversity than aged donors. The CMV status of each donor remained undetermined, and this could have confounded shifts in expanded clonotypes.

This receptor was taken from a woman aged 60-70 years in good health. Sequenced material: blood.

DNA of the CDR3: TGTGCCAGCAAAGGACAGGGGGCAGGAAACATTCAGTACTTC. Amino acids: CASKGQGAGNIQYF. The chain combines TRBV6-1 with TRBJ2-4; 11 nucleotides align to TRBD1. The CDR3 spans 14 residues. Per the germline V gene, CDR1 is MNHNS and CDR2 is SASEGT. With V trimmed by 7 bases and J by 6 bases, 5 bases remained unmatched.